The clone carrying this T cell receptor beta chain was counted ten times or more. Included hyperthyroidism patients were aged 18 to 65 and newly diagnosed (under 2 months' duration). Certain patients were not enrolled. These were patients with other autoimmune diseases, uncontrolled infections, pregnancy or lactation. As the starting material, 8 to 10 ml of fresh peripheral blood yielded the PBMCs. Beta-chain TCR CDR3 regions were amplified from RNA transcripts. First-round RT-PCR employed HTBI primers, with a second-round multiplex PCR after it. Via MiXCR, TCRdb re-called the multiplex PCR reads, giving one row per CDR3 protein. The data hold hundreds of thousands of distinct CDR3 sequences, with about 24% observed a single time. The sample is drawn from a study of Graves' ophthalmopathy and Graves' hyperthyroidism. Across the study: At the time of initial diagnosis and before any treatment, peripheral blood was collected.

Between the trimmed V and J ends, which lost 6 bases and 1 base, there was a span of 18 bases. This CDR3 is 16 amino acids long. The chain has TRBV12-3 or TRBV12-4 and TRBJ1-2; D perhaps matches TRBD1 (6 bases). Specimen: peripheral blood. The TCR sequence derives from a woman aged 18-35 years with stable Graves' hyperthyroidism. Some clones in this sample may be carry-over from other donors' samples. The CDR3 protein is CASRSGGGEGNYGYTF. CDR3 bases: TGTGCCAGCAGGAGTGGAGGGGGGGAGGGTAACTATGGCTACACCTTC.